This TCR gamma chain was identified during a study of gamma-delta chains in newborns, infants, children. Looking at the study overall: Microbial exposure reportedly drives polyclonal innate γδ T cell expansion after birth.

The CDR3 spans 14 residues. With 5 bases clipped from V and 2 bases from J, the junction kept 9 bases outside the gene matches. The germline CDR1 and CDR2 sequences are EGSTGY and YDSYTSSV. Judged by abundance, this clone is hyperexpanded. TCRdb re-called the reads using CATT. Here the sample spans some 270 gamma-chain clones, approximately 49% being singletons. Sequenced: blood. The sequence was collected from a child who was a newborn, infant or young child, either healthy, febrile or measles-vaccinated (not recorded which). V and J are TRGV4 and TRGJ1 or TRGJ2. The CDR3 coding sequence is TGTGCCACCTGGGCCCCAGGGCATTATTATAAGAAACTCTTT. Protein: CATWAPGHYYKKLF.